What follows are 7 T cell receptor beta chains derived from one specimen sequenced in a study of early T cells in non-severe SARS-CoV-2 infection. TCRdb passed the 5' RACE reads through MiXCR, listing each CDR3 protein once. The sample lists about 60,000 distinct CDR3 sequences; 10% to 15% were seen once. The sample consisted of whole blood. The receptors come from an adult who was a healthcare worker with PCR-confirmed SARS-CoV-2 infection or an uninfected control (not recorded which).

In this sample, this clonotype turned up a few times. The chain is built from TRBV9 and TRBJ1-1; TRBD1 might be the D (5 bases). The CDR3 extends over 14 amino acids. Per the germline V gene, CDR1 is SGDLS and CDR2 is YYNGEE. Trimming stripped 3 bases from V and 0 bases from J, with 9 bases between. The CDR3 nucleotides read TGTGCCAGCAGCGCCGGGACGGTGAACACTGAAGCTTTCTTT. It codes for CASSAGTVNTEAFF.

This clonotype appeared once. J is TRBJ2-7 and V is TRBV9; TRBD2 aligns across 10 bases. CDR3 length equals 16 residues. Trimming removed 4 bases from V and 5 bases from J; junction bases left unmatched: 12. CDR1 SGDLS and CDR2 YYNGEE come from the germline V gene. CDR3 in DNA: TGTGCCAGCAGCCTATCTAGCGGGAGAAACGGCCACGAGCAGTACTTC. It yields the protein CASSLSSGRNGHEQYF.

This clonotype showed up many times. Written as DNA, the CDR3 is TGCAGTGCTAGAGATCTCAGACAGGGGGCTGTCTACGAGCAGTACTTC. It is translated as CSARDLRQGAVYEQYF. The chain recombines TRBV20-1 with TRBJ2-7; TRBD1 matches 10 bases. V lost 0 bases and J lost 3; bases outside the gene matches: 8. CDR1 is DFQATT and CDR2 is SNEGSKA in the germline V gene (reference sequence). The CDR3 runs 16 residues.

This clonotype was counted ten times or more. The chain combines TRBV29-1 with TRBJ2-1; D uncertain. There are 12 residues in the CDR3. CDR1 is SQVTM and CDR2 is ANQGSEA in the germline V gene. V was cut by 6 bases and J by 0 bases, with 6 bases left in between. The CDR3 reads CSVGRSYNEQFF. CDR3 nucleotide sequence: TGCAGCGTCGGTCGCTCCTACAATGAGCAGTTCTTC.

This clonotype appeared many times. The chain joins TRBV7-6 to TRBJ1-3; TRBD1 agrees at 10 bases. The CDR3 is 16 residues long. V shed 3 bases and J 0 bases; nucleotides not matched to a gene: 2. Germline values: CDR1 SGHVS, CDR2 FNYEAQ. Here the CDR3 reads CASSLTGGGSGNTIYF. For the CDR3, the DNA is TGTGCCAGCAGCTTGACAGGGGGCGGCTCTGGAAACACCATATATTTT.

The chain carries TRBV5-4 and TRBJ2-3; 8 bases agree with TRBD1. Germline lookup yields CDR1 SGHNT and CDR2 YYREEE (reference sequence). CDR3 length equals 15 residues. With V trimmed by 5 bases and J by 2 bases, 7 bases remained unmatched. The CDR3 spells CASSSGTGHTDTQYF. DNA of the CDR3: TGTGCCAGCAGTTCCGGGACAGGACACACAGATACGCAGTATTTT.

This clonotype has a count of ten or more. The CDR3 here is CASSQRGGEAKNIQYF. The CDR3 region has the DNA TGTGCCAGCAGCCAGCGGGGGGGTGAGGCCAAAAACATTCAGTACTTC. The rearrangement joins TRBV3-1 to TRBJ2-4; 9 bases map to TRBD2. Per germline, CDR1 LGHDT and CDR2 YNNKEL (reference sequence). V lost 3 bases and J lost 1; bases outside the gene matches: 4. The CDR3 contains 16 residues. The entire variable domain, with the rest obtained from reference TRBV3-1 and TRBJ2-4, is as follows: DTAVSQTPKYLVTQMGNDKSIKCEQNLGHDTMYWYKQDSKKFLKIMFSYNNKELIINETVPNRFSPKSPDKAHLNLHINSLELGDSAVYFCASSQRGGEAKNIQYFGAGTRLSVL.